This section outlines one T cell receptor (beta chain) sequence together with its context. Its antigen is unknown. This clone may be a read error of a much larger clone one base away. For every donor, a draw yielded around 9.4 milliliters of peripheral blood. This entry comes from a study of blood T cells in healthy people across ages. Overall study findings and caveats: Getting older went along with TCR beta diversity per million T cells dropping roughly linearly.

PCR was performed a second time for about 6 to 12 cycles using a sample-barcoded 5' primer and a J-beta primer mix. TCRdb fed the 5' RACE reads into MiXCR, producing one record per CDR3 protein. The profile shows 1.5 million to 2 million distinct CDR3 sequences, about 32% of them singletons. The clonotype was recovered from a woman under 40 in good health. What was sequenced was blood.

The CDR3 reads CTSSDSFLGSGEQFF. The DNA for the CDR3 is TGTACCAGCAGTGACTCCTTCCTAGGGTCTGGTGAGCAGTTCTTC. The chain combines TRBV6-4 with TRBJ2-1; D gene uncertain. The CDR3 loop spans 15 amino acids. Germline V lookup: CDR1 MRHNA, CDR2 SNTAGT.